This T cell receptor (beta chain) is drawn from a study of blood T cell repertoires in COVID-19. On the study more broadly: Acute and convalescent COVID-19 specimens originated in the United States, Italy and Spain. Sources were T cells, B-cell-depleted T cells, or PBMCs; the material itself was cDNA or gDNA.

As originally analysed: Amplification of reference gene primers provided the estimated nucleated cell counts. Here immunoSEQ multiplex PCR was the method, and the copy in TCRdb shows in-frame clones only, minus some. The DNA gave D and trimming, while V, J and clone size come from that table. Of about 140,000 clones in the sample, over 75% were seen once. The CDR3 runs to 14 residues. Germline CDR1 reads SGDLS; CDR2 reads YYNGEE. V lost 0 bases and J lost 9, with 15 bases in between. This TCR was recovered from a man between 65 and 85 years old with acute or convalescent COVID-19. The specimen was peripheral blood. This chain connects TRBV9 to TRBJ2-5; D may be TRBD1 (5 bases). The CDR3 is CASSVAAGSAAQYF. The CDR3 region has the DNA TGTGCCAGCAGCGTAGCGGCAGGGTCGGCGGCCCAGTACTTC.